The following is a T cell receptor beta chain sequence with its context. There is no known antigen for this receptor. No qualities accompany the bases; no much larger clone lies one base away. According to the germline V gene, CDR1 reads KGHDR and CDR2 reads SFDVKD. Including cysteine and phenylalanine, the CDR3 has 16 amino acids. Only the CDR3 part of the read is kept: 48 bases, read in frame from the first base. V is cut by 0 bases and J by 2 bases, and the space between the germline ends is 11 bases. The data were taken from a study of blood T cell repertoires in COVID-19 (dated by TCRdb to 2020 to 2022). About the investigation overall: Samples covering the acute and convalescent phases of COVID-19 were provided by collaborators in the United States, Italy and Spain. A de-identified subject ID, COVID-19 status, age in years and sex were almost always included in the sample metadata. The repertoires were made available in a free public database intended to serve as a resource for research on the immune response to SARS-CoV-2. Samples were obtained from the ongoing ImmuneRACE study (first 160 participants) and from over a thousand subjects provided by 6 global collaborators. The dataset comprised deeply sampled blood TCRbeta repertoires from subjects exposed to, actively infected with, or recovered from COVID-19. The prospective study material was composed of cDNA or gDNA derived from T cells, B-cell-depleted T cells, or PBMCs. Where available, HLA class I and class II types were obtained from metadata supplied by the sample provider rather than from assay-based typing.

The immunoSEQ Assay, a bias-controlled multiplex PCR, was used to amplify TCRbeta CDR3 regions from genomic DNA. Per the original workflow: The number of nucleated cells in each sample was estimated by amplification of reference gene primers within the assay. Sequence reads were collapsed and filtered to measure the absolute abundance of every unique TCRbeta CDR3 rearrangement. For each sample, productive Simpson clonality was calculated by taking the square root of Simpson's diversity index across productive rearrangements. Imported from immuneACCESS, the table was reduced by TCRdb to in-frame sequences with V and J called. These copies leave out some clones; in studies compared against another copy, an unresolved V gene accounts for under half, and the cause of the remainder is not known. That table furnishes V, J and clone size, whereas the DNA furnished D and trimming. The sample table contains about 210,000 clones; only one count was recorded for 80% of them. The top ten hold 10% to 15% of the sample.

Collaborating institutions collected whole blood in K2EDTA tubes following their own protocols. For TCRbeta analysis, collaborators shipped samples as frozen whole blood, isolated PBMCs, or DNA extracted from either of those sample types. Findings and caveats that apply to the study as a whole: Clinical and demographic metadata were provided uncurated, with the amount varying by source and participant.

What was sequenced was peripheral blood. This receptor chain uses TRBV24-1 and TRBJ2-3; a tentative D match to TRBD2 spans 6 bases. The clonotype was recovered from a human donor in a cohort sampled during active COVID-19. CDR3 region: CATSDLASALTDTQYF. In nucleotides, the sequence is TGTGCCACCAGTGATTTGGCTAGCGCCCTCACAGATACGCAGTATTTT.